These 2 T cell receptor beta chains share one sample of origin, sequenced in a study of T cells in narcolepsy. Generated by immunoSEQ multiplex PCR, the TCRdb table keeps only in-frame clones and is missing some. The table has more than 30,000 clones, 83% seen once. The source material was memory (CD45RA-) CD4+ T cells from blood. The receptors here all came from a human donor in good health.

Note on this clone: Other DNA sequences in the sample encode the same CDR3. V usage is TRBV2 and J usage is TRBJ2-1; D unresolved. The V end was cut by 2 bases, the J end by 2 bases, with 10 bases between. The CDR3 spans 15 residues. Germline CDR1 and CDR2: SNHLY and FYNNEI. The chain's CDR3 is CASSEIGSTYNEQFF. The CDR3 bases are TGTGCCAGCAGTGAAATAGGATCTACCTACAATGAGCAGTTCTTC.

The V and J genes are TRBV7-9 and TRBJ1-6; TRBD1 matches at 8 bases. This CDR3 spans 15 amino acids. Trimming took 2 bases from V and 8 from J; bases not matched to a gene: 5. In germline, CDR1 is SEHNR, CDR2 FQNEAQ (reference sequence). The CDR3 DNA follows: TGTGCCAGCAGCTTACAGGGGGCAAGTGATTCACCCCTCCACTTT. Translation gives CASSLQGASDSPLHF.